This T cell receptor (beta chain) originates from a study of T cells after yellow fever vaccination. Study-wide results and limits: Post-booster repertoires again held most primary-vaccination clones (about 95% CD4, over 80% CD8).

Template switching with 5'RACE generated the TCR cDNA and added a universal primer site and UMIs. Via MiXCR, TCRdb re-called the 5' RACE reads, giving one row per CDR3 protein. This sample carries under 150,000 distinct CDR3 sequences, 7% to 9% of them seen once, and the ten largest clones take approximately 0.78%. This clonotype came up many times. Its antigen is as yet unknown. CDR3 length equals 11 residues. Germline CDR1 and CDR2: MDHEN and SYDVKM. V shed 10 bases and J shed 8 bases, with 12 bases lying between them. J is TRBJ2-4 and V is TRBV28; possible D gene TRBD1, 7 bases. This sample comprised CD4+ T cells sorted from PBMCs, obtained 5 days after the yellow fever booster vaccination. This TCR was recovered from a man aged 30 to 39 who received the YFV17D yellow fever vaccine. The CDR3 DNA reads TGTGCCACCCAGGGGGAGGACATTCAGTACTTC. This sequence encodes CATQGEDIQYF.